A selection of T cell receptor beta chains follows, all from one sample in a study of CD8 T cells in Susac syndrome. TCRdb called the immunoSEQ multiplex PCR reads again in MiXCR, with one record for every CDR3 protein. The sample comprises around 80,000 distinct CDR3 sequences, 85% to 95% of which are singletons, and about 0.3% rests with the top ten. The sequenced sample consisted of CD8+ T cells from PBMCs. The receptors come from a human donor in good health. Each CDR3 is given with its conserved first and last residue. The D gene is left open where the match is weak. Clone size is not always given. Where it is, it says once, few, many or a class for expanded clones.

CSARRGRGYNEQFF,TGCAGTGCTAGGCGAGGGAGGGGTTACAATGAGCAGTTCTTC,TRBD2,TRBJ2-1,14,-,TRBV20-1
CASSLLSQPQHF,TGTGCCAGCAGCTTGCTATCCCAGCCCCAGCATTTT,-,TRBJ1-5,12,-,TRBV5-6
CASSLGNYNEQFF,TGCGCCAGCAGCCTCGGAAACTACAATGAGCAGTTCTTC,-,TRBJ2-1,13,-,TRBV4-1
CASSAYNRQVYPEAFF,TGTGCCAGCAGTGCTTATAACAGGCAAGTTTATCCTGAAGCTTTCTTT,-,TRBJ1-1,16,-,TRBV6-1
CASDRGNEQFF,TGTGCCAGCGACAGGGGGAATGAGCAGTTCTTC,TRBD1,TRBJ2-1,11,-,TRBV7-9
CASGLAGGNTDTQYF,TGTGCCAGCGGTTTGGCGGGAGGGAACACAGATACGCAGTATTTT,TRBD2,TRBJ2-3,15,-,TRBV12-3/TRBV12-4
CASSLGAWDEQFF,TGTGCCAGCAGTTTGGGGGCTTGGGATGAGCAGTTCTTC,-,TRBJ2-1,13,-,TRBV12-3/TRBV12-4
CAISWGQSNQPQHF,TGTGCCATCTCGTGGGGGCAGAGCAATCAGCCCCAGCATTTT,-,TRBJ1-5,14,-,TRBV28
CASSSPGLVGEQFF,TGTGCCAGCAGCTCACCGGGACTAGTGGGTGAGCAGTTCTTC,TRBD2,TRBJ2-1,14,-,TRBV5-6
CSAGDYRNTEAFF,TGCAGTGCTGGAGACTATAGGAACACTGAAGCTTTCTTT,-,TRBJ1-1,13,-,TRBV20-1
CSASRRPAGYEQYF,TGCAGTGCTTCCCGCCGGCCCGCGGGGTACGAGCAGTACTTC,-,TRBJ2-7,14,-,TRBV20-1
CASSLGTGYSNQPQHF,TGTGCCAGCAGCTTAGGGACAGGATATAGCAATCAGCCCCAGCATTTT,TRBD1,TRBJ1-5,16,-,TRBV11-2
CASSFTGPGELFF,TGCGCCAGCAGCTTCACAGGGCCCGGGGAGCTGTTTTTT,-,TRBJ2-2,13,-,TRBV5-1
CASSVSSGFNYGYTF,TGTGCCAGCAGCGTGTCCTCGGGTTTTAACTATGGCTACACCTTC,-,TRBJ1-2,15,-,TRBV9
CASSQDRGGGTEAFF,TGCGCCAGCAGCCAAGATCGAGGAGGGGGCACGGAAGCTTTCTTT,TRBD1,TRBJ1-1,15,-,TRBV4-1
CASSPGVHNQPQHF,TGCGCCAGCAGCCCCGGGGTCCACAATCAGCCCCAGCATTTT,-,TRBJ1-5,14,-,TRBV4-3
CASSSAGLEAFF,TGTGCCAGCAGCTCAGCAGGTCTTGAAGCTTTCTTT,-,TRBJ1-1,12,-,TRBV7-9
CASSQGLSSYEQYF,TGTGCCAGCAGCCAGGGTCTGAGCTCCTACGAGCAGTACTTC,-,TRBJ2-7,14,once,TRBV25-1
CATGVLGLYNEQFF,TGTGCCACCGGGGTCCTAGGACTTTACAATGAGCAGTTCTTC,-,TRBJ2-1,14,-,TRBV12-3/TRBV12-4
CASSPGETQYF,TGTGCCAGCAGCCCCGGGGAGACCCAGTACTTC,-,TRBJ2-5,11,-,TRBV12-3/TRBV12-4
CASSLGFSPLHF,TGTGCCAGCAGCTTGGGATTTTCACCCCTCCACTTT,-,TRBJ1-6,12,-,TRBV7-9
CASSFEQGVGNQPQHF,TGTGCCAGCAGCTTCGAACAGGGAGTGGGCAATCAGCCCCAGCATTTT,-,TRBJ1-5,16,-,TRBV7-9
CASSLGLANTGELFF,TGTGCCAGCAGCTTAGGACTAGCCAACACCGGGGAGCTGTTTTTT,-,TRBJ2-2,15,once,TRBV13
CSARARVGRLYYGYTF,TGCAGTGCTAGGGCACGGGTAGGGAGGTTGTATTATGGCTACACCTTC,-,TRBJ1-2,16,-,TRBV20-1
CSAGYRFMNTEAFF,TGCAGTGCTGGATACAGGTTCATGAACACTGAAGCTTTCTTT,-,TRBJ1-1,14,-,TRBV20-1
CASSGTGDIGYGYTF,TGTGCCAGCAGCGGTACAGGGGATATCGGCTATGGCTACACCTTC,TRBD1,TRBJ1-2,15,-,TRBV9
CATSRDQNRYSNQPQHF,TGTGCCACCAGCAGAGATCAGAATAGATATAGCAATCAGCCCCAGCATTTT,-,TRBJ1-5,17,-,TRBV15
CSVEGGSRGEYNEQFF,TGCAGCGTTGAAGGGGGGTCCAGGGGCGAATACAATGAGCAGTTCTTC,-,TRBJ2-1,16,-,TRBV29-1
CASSNGQTNYGYTF,TGTGCCAGCAGTAATGGGCAGACCAACTATGGCTACACCTTC,-,TRBJ1-2,14,-,TRBV27
CASLFNEKLFF,TGTGCCAGTCTTTTTAATGAAAAACTGTTTTTT,-,TRBJ1-4,11,-,TRBV6-5
CASSPDRGSYEQYF,TGCGCCAGCAGCCCGGACAGAGGATCCTACGAGCAGTACTTC,-,TRBJ2-7,14,-,TRBV4-1
CASSLHRGPTEAFF,TGTGCCAGCAGTTTGCACAGGGGGCCCACTGAAGCTTTCTTT,TRBD1,TRBJ1-1,14,-,TRBV12-3/TRBV12-4
CASQGRQYYNEQFF,TGTGCCAGTCAGGGTCGGCAGTACTACAATGAGCAGTTCTTC,-,TRBJ2-1,14,-,TRBV28
CASSPRPGLQPYEQYF,TGTGCCAGCAGTCCACGGCCGGGACTCCAACCGTACGAGCAGTACTTC,-,TRBJ2-7,16,-,TRBV12-3/TRBV12-4
CASSLWTGAGEQYF,TGTGCCAGCAGTTTATGGACAGGGGCTGGCGAGCAGTACTTC,TRBD1,TRBJ2-7,14,-,TRBV27
CASNRKGGQLNQPQHF,TGTGCCAGCAACCGAAAAGGGGGACAACTCAATCAGCCCCAGCATTTT,-,TRBJ1-5,16,-,TRBV2
CASSRGGETQYF,TGTGCCAGCAGCCGGGGGGGGGAGACCCAGTACTTC,TRBD2,TRBJ2-5,12,-,TRBV27
CASSPTDTQYF,TGTGCCAGCAGCCCCACAGATACGCAGTATTTT,-,TRBJ2-3,11,-,TRBV12-3/TRBV12-4
CASSIVENRYNEQFF,TGTGCCAGTAGTATAGTAGAGAATCGTTACAATGAGCAGTTCTTC,-,TRBJ2-1,15,once,TRBV19